This TCR beta chain originates from a study of cytomegalovirus exposure and HLA in healthy donors. Broader study findings: Information on immune exposure was restricted to one variable (CMV serostatus).

The PCR used 60 Vbeta and 13 Jbeta primers. The table came from immunoSEQ multiplex PCR; TCRdb's copy has only in-frame clones and leaves some out. The sample lists more than 140,000 clones; approximately 80% were seen once. Details on this clone: Antigen unknown.

The CDR3 has 12 amino acids. Looked up from germline, CDR1 is MDHEN and CDR2 is SYDVKM. The V segment lost 5 bases and the J segment 6 bases; nucleotides outside the gene matches: 4. This clonotype was sampled from a young man in good health and CMV-seropositive. The chain is built from TRBV28 and TRBJ2-7; 7 bases agree with TRBD1. Sequences were obtained from PBMCs. Here the CDR3 reads CASSTGDREQYF. CDR3 nucleotides: TGTGCCAGCAGTACAGGGGACCGCGAGCAGTACTTC.